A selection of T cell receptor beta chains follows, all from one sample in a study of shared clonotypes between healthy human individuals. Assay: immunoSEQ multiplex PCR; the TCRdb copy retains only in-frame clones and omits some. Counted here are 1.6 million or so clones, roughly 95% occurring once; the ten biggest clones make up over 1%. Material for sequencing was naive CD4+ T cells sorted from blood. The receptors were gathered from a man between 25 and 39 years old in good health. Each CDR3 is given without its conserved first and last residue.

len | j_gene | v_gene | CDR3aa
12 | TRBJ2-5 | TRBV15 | ATSRDPGEETQY
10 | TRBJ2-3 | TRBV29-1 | SGRGRQDTQY
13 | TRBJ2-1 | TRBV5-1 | ASSLEWTDYNEQF
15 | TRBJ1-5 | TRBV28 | ASSLSLGVGGNQPQH
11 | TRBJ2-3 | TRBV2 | ASSTGFSDTQY
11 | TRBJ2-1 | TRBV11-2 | ASSLGRREEQF
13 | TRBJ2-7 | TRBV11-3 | ASSSPAGGLYEQY
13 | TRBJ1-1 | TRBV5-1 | ASVALTGGLTEAF
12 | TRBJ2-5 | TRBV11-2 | ASRGRQDQETQY
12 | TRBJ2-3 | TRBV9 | ASSPDPFTDTQY
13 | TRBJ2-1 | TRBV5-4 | ASSLPSVSYNEQF
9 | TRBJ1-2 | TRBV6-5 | ASRANYGYT
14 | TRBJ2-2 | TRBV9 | ASSVRVAGITGELF
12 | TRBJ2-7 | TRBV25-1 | ASSNAGQAYEQY
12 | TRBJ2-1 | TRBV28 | ASSLVAGSRKQF
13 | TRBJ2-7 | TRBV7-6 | ASSYRIGTSGEQY
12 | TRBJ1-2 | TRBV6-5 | ASSLIQGTYGYT
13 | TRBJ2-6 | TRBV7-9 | ASTPVSSGANVLT
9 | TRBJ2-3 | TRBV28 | ASSPADTQY
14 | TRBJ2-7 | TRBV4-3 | ASSPQIGLAAHEQY
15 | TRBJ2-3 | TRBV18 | ASSLTLWTGSTDTQY
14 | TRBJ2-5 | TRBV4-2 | ASSPELAGGRETQY
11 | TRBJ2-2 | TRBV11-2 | ASSATEGGELF
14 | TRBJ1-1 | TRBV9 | ASSVEGAQAPVEAF
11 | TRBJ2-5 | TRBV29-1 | SAERAGSQTQY
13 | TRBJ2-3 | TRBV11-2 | ATEAGSRSTDTQY
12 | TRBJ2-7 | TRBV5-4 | ASSLEQGTPHRY
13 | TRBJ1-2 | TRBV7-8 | ASSLADRGSYGYT